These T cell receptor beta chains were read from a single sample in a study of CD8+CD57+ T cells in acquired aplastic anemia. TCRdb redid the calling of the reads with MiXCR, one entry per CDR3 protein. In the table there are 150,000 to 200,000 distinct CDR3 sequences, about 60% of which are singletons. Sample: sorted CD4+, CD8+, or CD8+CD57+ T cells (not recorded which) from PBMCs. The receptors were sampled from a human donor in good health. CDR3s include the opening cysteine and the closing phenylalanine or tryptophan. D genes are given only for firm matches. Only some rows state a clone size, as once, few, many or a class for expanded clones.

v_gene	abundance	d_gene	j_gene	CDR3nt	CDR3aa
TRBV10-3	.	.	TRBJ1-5	TGTGCCATCAGTGATTTAGGCCCACAACGCAATCAGCCCCAGCATTTT	CAISDLGPQRNQPQHF
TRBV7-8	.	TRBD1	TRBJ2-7	TGTGCCAGCAGCTCGCCCCGGGACAGGGAGATGGGCCCCTACGAGCAGTACTTC	CASSSPRDREMGPYEQYF
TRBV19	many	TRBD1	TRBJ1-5	TGTGCCAGTAGTATGGGGACAGCCTATAGCAATCAGCCCCAGCATTTT	CASSMGTAYSNQPQHF
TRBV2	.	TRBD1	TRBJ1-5	TGTGCCAGCAGGGGGACAGGGAGTCAGCCCCAGCATTTT	CASRGTGSQPQHF
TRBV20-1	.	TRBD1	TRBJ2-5	TGCAGTGCTCAATCCAGACAGGGCCAAGAGACCCAGTACTTC	CSAQSRQGQETQYF
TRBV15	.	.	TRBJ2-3	TGTGCCACCAGCTCGAGGGGTTCAGGAATGGGGCAGTATTTT	CATSSRGSGMGQYF
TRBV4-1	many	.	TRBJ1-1	TGCGCCAGCAGCCAAGGGACCGAGGGAGCTTTCTTT	CASSQGTEGAFF
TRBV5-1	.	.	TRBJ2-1	TGCGCCAGCATTCGAAACAATGAGCAGTTCTTC	CASIRNNEQFF
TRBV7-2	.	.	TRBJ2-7	TGTGCCAGCAGCGGCAATCCCTACGAGCAGTACTTC	CASSGNPYEQYF
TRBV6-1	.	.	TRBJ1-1	TGTGCCAGCAGTGATCTCACAGCCACTTCGACTGAAGCTTTCTTT	CASSDLTATSTEAFF
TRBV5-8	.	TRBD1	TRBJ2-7	TGTGCCAGCAGCTTGAACCTCGGACAGGGGAGGGGATACGAGCAGTACTTC	CASSLNLGQGRGYEQYF
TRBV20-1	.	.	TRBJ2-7	TGCAGTGGAGAGTCCGCCTACGAGCAGTACTTC	CSGESAYEQYF
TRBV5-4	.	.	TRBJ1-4	TGTGCCAGCAGCTTGGACTCAACTAATGAAAAACTGTTTTTT	CASSLDSTNEKLFF
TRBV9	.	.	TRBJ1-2	TGTGCCAGCAGCACAGGGAACTATGGCTACACCTTC	CASSTGNYGYTF
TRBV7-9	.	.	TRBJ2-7	TGTGCCAGCAGCTCCTCTAGCGCACACTCCTACGAGCAGTACTTC	CASSSSSAHSYEQYF
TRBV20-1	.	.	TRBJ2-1	TGCAGTGCTAGACCCCCTGAGAGGAATGAGCAGTTCTTC	CSARPPERNEQFF
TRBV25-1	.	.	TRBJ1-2	TGTGCCAGCAATAGTTGGGCGCTTGGCTACACCTTC	CASNSWALGYTF
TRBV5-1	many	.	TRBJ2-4	TGCGCCAGCAGCTTGGGGGAGGATCTAGCCAAAAACATTCAGTACTTC	CASSLGEDLAKNIQYF
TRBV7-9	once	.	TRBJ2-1	TGTGCCAGCAGCTCCCTTGGGACCTACAATGAGCAGTTCTTC	CASSSLGTYNEQFF
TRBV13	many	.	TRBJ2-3	TGTGCCAGCAATAAACTAGATGGCACAGATACGCAGTATTTT	CASNKLDGTDTQYF
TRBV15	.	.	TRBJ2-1	TGTGCCACCTCGACGCCCCGCAAGACCTACAATGAGCAGTTCTTC	CATSTPRKTYNEQFF
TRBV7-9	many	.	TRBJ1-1	TGTGCCACCTACATGGAAAACATGAACACTGAAGCTTTCTTT	CATYMENMNTEAFF
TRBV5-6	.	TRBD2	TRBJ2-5	TGTGCCAGCAGCTTCCCTAGCGGGGGAAAGACCCAGTACTTC	CASSFPSGGKTQYF
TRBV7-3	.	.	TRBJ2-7	TGTGCCAGCAGCTTAAACAGGGCGACCTACGAGCAGTACTTC	CASSLNRATYEQYF
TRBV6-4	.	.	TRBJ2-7	TGTGCCAGCAGTGGGACAGAGAATCCCTACGAGCAGTACTTC	CASSGTENPYEQYF
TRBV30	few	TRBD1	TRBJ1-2	TGTGCCAACCAAGAAGGGACAGCGGCATATGGTGGCTACACCTTC	CANQEGTAAYGGYTF
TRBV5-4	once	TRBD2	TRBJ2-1	TGTGCCAGCAGCTCCCGGCGGGAGAATGAGCAGTTCTTC	CASSSRRENEQFF
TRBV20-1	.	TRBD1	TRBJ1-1	TGCAGCGATCGACAGGGGGCGGAAGCTTTCTTT	CSDRQGAEAFF
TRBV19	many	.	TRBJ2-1	TGTGCCAGTAGTATCACCCCGGTCTCCTACAATGAGCAGTTCTTC	CASSITPVSYNEQFF
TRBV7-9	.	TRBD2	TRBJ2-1	TGTGCCAGCAGCTCGGGGACTAGCGGGAAAGATGAGCAGTTCTTC	CASSSGTSGKDEQFF
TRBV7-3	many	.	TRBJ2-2	TGTGCCAGCAGCCCCTGGCTGGGTCCGGGGGAGCTGTTTTTT	CASSPWLGPGELFF
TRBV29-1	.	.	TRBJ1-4	TGCAGCGTTGAAGTTTGGGGCGGGAGTGAAAAACTGTTTTTT	CSVEVWGGSEKLFF
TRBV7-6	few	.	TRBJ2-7	TGTGCCACCGCCTCGAGGTCCACGGGCTCCTACGAGCAGTACTTC	CATASRSTGSYEQYF
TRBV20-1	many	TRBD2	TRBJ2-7	TGCAGTGCTAGAAGCGGGGGCTACGAGCAGTACTTC	CSARSGGYEQYF
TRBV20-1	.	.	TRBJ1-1	TGCAGTGCTAGAGATCGAGGGAGTGGGATCGTGACGTACACTGAAGCTTTCTTT	CSARDRGSGIVTYTEAFF
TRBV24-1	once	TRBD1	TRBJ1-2	TGTGCCACGGGCCAGGGGGCAGGCTACACCTTC	CATGQGAGYTF
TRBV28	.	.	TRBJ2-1	TGTGCCAGCAGATTTCACGGATACAATGAGCAGTTCTTC	CASRFHGYNEQFF
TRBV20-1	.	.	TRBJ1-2	TGCAGTGCTAGACATGGAGGCTACACCTTC	CSARHGGYTF
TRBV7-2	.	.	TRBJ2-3	TGTGCCAGCAGCGGGGGCGGTTTCAATACGCAGTATTTT	CASSGGGFNTQYF
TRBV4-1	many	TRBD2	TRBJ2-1	TGCGCCAGCATGACGGGACTAGCGGGCAATGAGCAGTTCTTC	CASMTGLAGNEQFF
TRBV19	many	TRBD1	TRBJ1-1	TGTGCCAGTAGTGGGGGGACAGGCACTGAAGCTTTCTTT	CASSGGTGTEAFF